The 30 T cell receptor beta chains below all came from one sample that was sequenced in a study of OX40 agonist ivuxolimab in advanced cancers. Clones were sequenced by immunoSEQ multiplex PCR, and TCRdb holds only the in-frame ones, with some missing. The sample contains approximately 76,000 clones, approximately 89% of which appear only once. The sample consisted of CD4+ or CD8+ T cells sorted from blood, taken in a trial of the OX40 agonist ivuxolimab. These TCRs come from an adult with an advanced solid tumor such as melanoma, head and neck, liver or kidney cancer.

This clone was detected only once. The CDR3 sequence is CASSYKRGGMDTQYF. In DNA, the CDR3 is TGTGCCAGCAGTTATAAGCGGGGGGGCATGGATACGCAGTATTTT. The rearrangement links TRBV7-2 to TRBJ2-3; 10 nucleotides align to TRBD2. CDR1 SGHTA and CDR2 FQGNSA come from the germline V gene. This CDR3 has 15 amino acids. V was clipped by 6 bases and J by 6 bases; unmatched bases: 9.

V is TRBV11-3 and J is TRBJ2-1, with 9 positions matching TRBD2. In germline, CDR1 is SGHNT, CDR2 YENEEA. The CDR3 extends over 16 amino acids. V was clipped by 1 base and J by 5 bases; unmatched bases: 6. This CDR3 reads CASSLGGGGVHNEQFF. In DNA form, the CDR3 reads TGTGCCAGCAGCTTAGGCGGGGGGGGAGTACACAATGAGCAGTTCTTC.

V and J are TRBV4-1 and TRBJ1-5; TRBD1 might be the D (5 bases). V gave up 0 bases and J gave up 10 bases, with 25 bases separating them. The CDR3 runs 18 residues. CDR1 and CDR2 (germline): MGHRA, YSYEKL. DNA of the CDR3: TGCGCCAGCAGCCAAGAACACTCTCGTCCGGGGGGAGAGCAACCCCAGCATTTT. It specifies CASSQEHSRPGGEQPQHF.

The V gene is TRBV14, the J gene TRBJ2-5, with 12 bases fitting TRBD2. Per the germline V gene, CDR1 is SGHDN and CDR2 is FVKESK. The CDR3 runs to 17 residues. With 1 base clipped from V and 2 bases from J, the junction kept 5 bases outside the gene matches. The CDR3 nucleotides are TGTGCCAGCAGCCAAGGGGGACTAGCGGGCCTTCAAGAGACCCAGTACTTC. Translated: CASSQGGLAGLQETQYF.

The chain links TRBV7-9 to TRBJ1-4; D is possibly TRBD1 (5 bases). The CDR3 has 14 amino acids. Deletions cut 5 bases from V and 8 bases from J, with 15 bases between. Looked up from germline, CDR1 is SEHNR and CDR2 is FQNEAQ (reference sequence). Here the CDR3 DNA reads TGTGCCAGCAGCGAGAATCAGGGTAACGAAAAACTGTTTTTT. As protein: CASSENQGNEKLFF.

The chain recombines TRBV7-2 with TRBJ2-1; 8 nucleotides match TRBD2. V dropped 3 bases and J dropped 0; count of bases not matched to a gene: 7. The CDR3 runs 17 residues. Germline V CDR1 and CDR2: SGHTA, FQGNSA. In nucleotides, the CDR3 is TGTGCCAGCAGCTTTTCGGGGGGGTCGGGCTCCTACAATGAGCAGTTCTTC. Its translation: CASSFSGGSGSYNEQFF.

CDR3 loop: CASSLETGNSPLHF. The DNA of the CDR3 is TGTGCCAGCAGCTTAGAGACAGGGAATTCACCCCTCCACTTT. The chain recombines TRBV7-8 with TRBJ1-6, with TRBD1 matching over 7 bases. This CDR3 has 14 amino acids. Looked up from germline, CDR1 is SGHVS and CDR2 is FQNEAQ. Germline trimming cut 1 base from V and 7 bases from J; bases unmatched to any gene: 1.

J is TRBJ2-2 and V is TRBV28; 8 bases are a match to TRBD2. The CDR3 spans 13 residues. Trimming cost V 11 bases and J 3 bases; bases outside gene matches: 5. Per the germline V gene, CDR1 is MDHEN and CDR2 is SYDVKM. The CDR3, as DNA: TGTGCCGGCGGGGGGCAGGACACCGGGGAGCTGTTTTTT. Residues: CAGGGQDTGELFF.

This chain links TRBV19 with TRBJ1-1; possible D gene TRBD1, 6 bases. CDR1 is LNHDA and CDR2 is SQIVND in the germline V gene (reference sequence). V lost 5 bases and J 0 bases, leaving 19 bases between the germline ends. The CDR3 totals 17 residues. CDR3 sequence (DNA): TGTGCCAGTAGTCCCAAGTGGGGGGGGCAGTTGAACACTGAAGCTTTCTTT. Amino acids: CASSPKWGGQLNTEAFF.

The chain carries TRBV9 and TRBJ2-2; D gene unclear. The CDR3 consists of 13 residues. Trimming removed 3 bases from V and 5 bases from J, with 8 bases in between. Germline values: CDR1 SGDLS, CDR2 YYNGEE. CDR3 DNA sequence: TGTGCCAGCAGCGCTACAGTTACCGGGGAGCTGTTTTTT. Amino acids: CASSATVTGELFF.

V gene TRBV19 combines with J gene TRBJ2-1, with a tentative D call TRBD1 (5 bases). Germline CDR1 is LNHDA and CDR2 is SQIVND (reference sequence). Trimming removed 5 bases from V and 4 bases from J, with 9 bases in between. The CDR3 consists of 13 residues. The CDR3 region has the DNA TGTGCCAGTAGTGATCAGGGTTACAATGAGCAGTTCTTC. Translated: CASSDQGYNEQFF.

V is TRBV2 and J is TRBJ2-3; no clear D. Germline CDR1 and CDR2: SNHLY and FYNNEI. The CDR3 has 11 residues. V was cut by 8 bases and J by 2 bases, with 5 bases left in between. The CDR3 bases are TGTGCCAGCGCCAACACAGATACGCAGTATTTT. Its translation is CASANTDTQYF.

The V gene is TRBV6-1, the J gene TRBJ2-7; D is undetermined. Per germline, CDR1 MNHNS and CDR2 SASEGT. The CDR3 is 13 amino acids. V lost 6 bases, J lost 5 bases, and 14 bases lay in between. The CDR3 nucleotides read TGTGCCAGCAGGTCTACACGGGCGGACGAGCAGTACTTC. This sequence encodes CASRSTRADEQYF.

This clone was counted ten times or more. V usage is TRBV14 and J usage is TRBJ1-2; D is ambiguous. Trimming pared 1 base from V and 4 bases from J, leaving 13 bases between. There are 15 residues in the CDR3. In germline, CDR1 is SGHDN, CDR2 FVKESK. The CDR3 DNA sequence: TGTGCCAGCAGCCAAGGGGAGCCGGGCTCCTATGGCTACACCTTC. Translating gives CASSQGEPGSYGYTF.

The rearrangement links TRBV5-4 to TRBJ2-5, with D tentatively TRBD2 (5 bases). The last part of the DNA fits TRBJ2-7 better; the J call may be wrong. The CDR3 loop spans 14 amino acids. In germline, CDR1 is SGHNT, CDR2 YYREEE (reference sequence). CDR3 nucleotide sequence: TGTGCCAGCAGCTTCGGGATTATCTCCTACGAGCAGTACTTC. The encoded protein is CASSFGIISYEQYF.

V gene TRBV6-5 combines with J gene TRBJ1-5; 9 nucleotides agree with TRBD1. The CDR3 contains 14 residues. Germline values: CDR1 MNHEY, CDR2 SVGAGI. The ends lost 5 bases at V and 2 bases at J; junction bases unmatched: 1. The CDR3 DNA reads as TGTGCCAGCAGTAGGACAGGGGGCAATCAGCCCCAGCATTTT. It specifies CASSRTGGNQPQHF.

The J gene is TRBJ1-1, the V gene TRBV9, with 7 bases matching TRBD1. CDR3 size: 13 residues. Germline V gene lookup returns CDR1 SGDLS and CDR2 YYNGEE. Germline trimming cut 3 bases from V and 5 bases from J; bases unmatched to any gene: 4. CDR3 loop: CASSGTGETEAFF. CDR3 sequence (DNA): TGTGCCAGCAGCGGAACAGGGGAGACTGAAGCTTTCTTT.

The CDR3 sequence is CASSSLNRGGTGELFF. DNA for the CDR3: TGTGCCAGCAGCTCACTGAATAGGGGTGGTACCGGGGAGCTGTTTTTT. The rearrangement links TRBV6-6 to TRBJ2-2; weak D call: TRBD1 (5 bases). This CDR3 comprises 16 residues. CDR1 and CDR2 from the germline V gene are MNHNY and SVGAGI (reference sequence). The germline V and J ends were trimmed by 6 bases and 5 bases, with 19 bases remaining between them.

The V and J genes are TRBV7-3 and TRBJ2-1; D gene unclear. With 2 bases removed from V and 2 bases from J, the gap between germline ends came to 4 bases. Germline V gene sequence: CDR1 SGHTA, CDR2 FQGTGA. The CDR3 runs to 13 residues. As DNA, the CDR3 is TGTGCCAGCAGCTTAGATACCTACAATGAGCAGTTCTTC. Translating gives CASSLDTYNEQFF.

The J gene is TRBJ2-5, the V gene TRBV7-2; D gene uncertain. Per germline, CDR1 SGHTA and CDR2 FQGNSA. There are 16 residues in the CDR3. With 2 bases removed from V and 3 bases from J, the gap between germline ends came to 16 bases. The CDR3, as DNA: TGTGCCAGCAGCTTACAATTTAGTCGGGCGGAAGAGACCCAGTACTTC. Translation: CASSLQFSRAEETQYF.

The chain combines TRBV7-2 with TRBJ2-5; TRBD2 matches at 11 bases. This CDR3 region has 15 residues. V lost 1 base and J lost 7; bases outside the gene matches: 5. CDR1 is SGHTA, CDR2 FQGNSA, per germline. The CDR3 loop is CASSLVIAGGRTQYF. In nucleotides, the CDR3 is TGTGCCAGCAGCTTAGTGATAGCGGGGGGGCGGACCCAGTACTTC. Supplemented by reference TRBV7-2 and TRBJ2-5, the full variable domain reads GAGVSQSPSNKVTEKGKDVELRCDPISGHTALYWYRQSLGQGLEFLIYFQGNSAPDKSGLPSDRFSAERTGGSVSTLTIQRTQQEDSAVYLCASSLVIAGGRTQYFGPGTRLLVL.

The V call is TRBV6-1, the J call TRBJ1-2, with TRBD1 identical over 7 bases. The germline gives CDR1 MNHNS, CDR2 SASEGT. This CDR3 region has 15 residues. V shed 5 bases and J 3 bases; nucleotides not matched to a gene: 9. This CDR3 reads CASSSPGQSDYGYTF. CDR3 bases: TGTGCCAGCAGTTCCCCGGGACAGTCAGACTATGGCTACACCTTC.

The chain couples TRBV30 to TRBJ1-1; no definite D call. The V end was cut by 3 bases, the J end by 5 bases, with 13 bases between. There are 13 residues in the CDR3. Germline-derived CDR1 and CDR2 are GTSNPN and SVGIG (reference sequence). In nucleotides, the CDR3 is TGTGCCTGGAGCCGCGATGGAGAGACTGAAGCTTTCTTT. Protein product: CAWSRDGETEAFF.

V is TRBV6-1 and J is TRBJ1-1, with no clear D. The V end lost 7 bases, the J end lost 2 bases, and 11 bases lay between the germline ends. There are 13 residues in the CDR3. Germline values: CDR1 MNHNS, CDR2 SASEGT. CDR3 coding DNA: TGTGCCAGCAAGAGGGCTTACAACACTGAAGCTTTCTTT. Amino acids: CASKRAYNTEAFF.

CDR3 bases: TGCGCCAGCAGCACCTACAGGGGGTACGAGCAGTACTTC. This sequence encodes CASSTYRGYEQYF. This sequence joins TRBV4-1 and TRBJ2-7; 8 nucleotides align to TRBD1. V trimming: 5 bases; J trimming: 4 bases; junction bases outside the gene matches: 4. The CDR3 runs 13 residues. In germline, CDR1 is MGHRA, CDR2 YSYEKL.

The V and J genes are TRBV30 and TRBJ1-1; D unclear. The germline V and J ends were trimmed by 3 bases and 10 bases, with 15 bases remaining between them. CDR1 is GTSNPN and CDR2 is SVGIG in the germline V gene (reference sequence). The CDR3 loop spans 12 amino acids. The CDR3 region has the DNA TGTGCCTGGAGGCGGAAGTCGGCTCCAGCTTTCTTT. This encodes CAWRRKSAPAFF.

The chain combines TRBV30 with TRBJ1-2; maybe TRBD1 (6 bases). CDR1 GTSNPN and CDR2 SVGIG come from the germline V gene (reference sequence). The CDR3 loop spans 16 amino acids. With 1 base removed from V and 6 bases from J, the gap between germline ends came to 21 bases. The chain's CDR3 is CAWSAPWGQGGNGYTF. CDR3 coding DNA: TGTGCCTGGAGTGCCCCGTGGGGGCAGGGAGGAAATGGCTACACCTTC.

V is TRBV15 and J is TRBJ2-3, with 12 bases matching TRBD2. CDR1 is LNHNV, CDR2 YYDKDF, per germline (reference sequence). CDR3 size: 15 residues. Germline trimming cut 7 bases from V and 5 bases from J; bases unmatched to any gene: 7. As DNA, the CDR3 is TGTGCCACCAATCGACTAGCGGGGGATGGAGATACGCAGTATTTT. This sequence encodes CATNRLAGDGDTQYF.

The chain carries TRBV10-3 and TRBJ1-1, with no clear D. V lost 3 bases and J lost 1, with 9 bases in between. The CDR3 consists of 14 residues. Germline V lookup: CDR1 ENHRY, CDR2 SYGVKD. This chain's CDR3 is CAISEDLQNTEAFF. The DNA for the CDR3 is TGTGCCATCAGTGAAGATCTACAGAACACTGAAGCTTTCTTT.

Turning to this clone: At one end, the junction sequence differs from germline, possibly due to a read error. This chain connects TRBV30 to TRBJ1-2; a weak D match, TRBD1 (5 bases). Germline CDR1 and CDR2: GTSNPN and SVGIG (reference sequence). The CDR3 length is 12 residues. CDR3 region: CTWSRGAGGYTF. The CDR3 DNA reads as TGTACCTGGTCTCGAGGGGCTGGCGGCTACACCTTC.